This T cell receptor (beta chain) came from a study of blood T cell repertoires in COVID-19. Study background: Sites across the United States, Italy and Spain contributed samples from acute and convalescent COVID-19. Sample material is recorded as cDNA or gDNA derived from T cells, B-cell-depleted T cells, or PBMCs.

Original handling: How many nucleated cells were present was estimated from reference gene primer amplification. Profiled with immunoSEQ multiplex PCR; TCRdb holds only in-frame clones, not every one. Clone size and V and J calls were adopted from that table, with D and trimming inferred from the DNA. Here the sample spans 150,000 to 200,000 clones, more than 75% being singletons. The CDR3 is made up of 14 amino acids. Germline CDR1 is MNHEY and CDR2 is SVGAGI. V was trimmed by 3 bases and J by 4 bases, leaving 12 bases between them. This TCR derives from a man younger than 30 with active or convalescent COVID-19. Sequences were obtained from peripheral blood. The rearrangement links TRBV6-5 to TRBJ2-5, with D tentatively TRBD2 (6 bases). Here the CDR3 DNA reads TGTGCCAGCAGTTATAGCGGAGGTGGAGAGACCCAGTACTTC. This translates into CASSYSGGGETQYF.